The T cell receptor beta chain under discussion was sequenced for a study of CD8 T cells in ankylosing spondylitis. Quantitative 5'-RACE was performed with molecular barcodes, and it yielded the TCR beta libraries. One entry per CDR3 protein results from TCRdb running MiXCR on the 5' RACE reads. The table records 130,000 or so distinct CDR3 sequences, approximately 17% of them present only once. In regard to this clonotype: What it binds is unknown.

The ends were cut back, 6 bases at V and 2 bases at J, with 14 bases in the middle. The CDR3 length is 14 residues. Findings of the study overall: In peripheral blood, disease-linked CD8+ clones occurred at relatively low frequencies. Blood from ankylosing spondylitis patients appeared to carry a characteristic eight-variant TCR beta motif. Prior work had noted some motif variants in reactive arthritis blood and synovial fluid. Researchers reportedly found disease-linked clones significantly enriched in matched ankylosing spondylitis synovial fluid.

The specimen was blood, either unsorted or a sorted T cell fraction (not recorded which). The V call is TRBV12-3 or TRBV12-4, the J call TRBJ2-7; tentatively, D is TRBD1 (6 bases). The TCR comes from a male donor with ankylosing spondylitis. CDR3 DNA: TGTGCCAGCAGACCTCAGGGGTCGGCCTACGAGCAGTACTTC. The encoded protein is CASRPQGSAYEQYF.